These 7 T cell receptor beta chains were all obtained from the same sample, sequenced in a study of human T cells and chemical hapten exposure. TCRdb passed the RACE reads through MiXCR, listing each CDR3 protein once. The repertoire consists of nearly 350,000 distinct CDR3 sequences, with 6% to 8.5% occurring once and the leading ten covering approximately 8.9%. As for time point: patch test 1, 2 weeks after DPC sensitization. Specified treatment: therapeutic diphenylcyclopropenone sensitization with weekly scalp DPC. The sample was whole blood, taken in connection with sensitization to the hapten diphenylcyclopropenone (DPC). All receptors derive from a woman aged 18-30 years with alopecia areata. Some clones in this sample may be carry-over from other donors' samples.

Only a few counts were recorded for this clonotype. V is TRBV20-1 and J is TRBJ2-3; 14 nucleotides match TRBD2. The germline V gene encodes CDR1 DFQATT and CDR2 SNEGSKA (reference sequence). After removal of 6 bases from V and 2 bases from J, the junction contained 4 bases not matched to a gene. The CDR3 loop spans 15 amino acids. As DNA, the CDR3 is TGCAGTGCCCCGGGACTAGCGGGGGACACAGATACGCAGTATTTT. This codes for CSAPGLAGDTDTQYF.

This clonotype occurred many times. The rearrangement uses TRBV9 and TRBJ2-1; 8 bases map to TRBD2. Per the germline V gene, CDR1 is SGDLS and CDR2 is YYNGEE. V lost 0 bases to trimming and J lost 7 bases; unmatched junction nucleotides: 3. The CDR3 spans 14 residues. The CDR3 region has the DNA TGTGCCAGCAGCGTAGGGCGGGGGGTGAATGAGCAGTTCTTC. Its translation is CASSVGRGVNEQFF.

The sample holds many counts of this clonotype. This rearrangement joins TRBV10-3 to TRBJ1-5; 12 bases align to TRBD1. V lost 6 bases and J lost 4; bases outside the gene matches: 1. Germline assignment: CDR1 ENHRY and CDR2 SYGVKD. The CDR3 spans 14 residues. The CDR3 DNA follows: TGTGCCATCAGGGGACAGGGGGCGAATCAGCCCCAGCATTTT. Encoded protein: CAIRGQGANQPQHF.

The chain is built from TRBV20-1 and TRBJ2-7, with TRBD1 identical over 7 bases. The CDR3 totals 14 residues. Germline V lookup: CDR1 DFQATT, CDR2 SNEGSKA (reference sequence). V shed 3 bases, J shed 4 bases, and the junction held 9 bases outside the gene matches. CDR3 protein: CSASQPGGMYEQYF. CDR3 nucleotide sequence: TGCAGTGCTAGTCAGCCAGGGGGAATGTACGAGCAGTACTTC.

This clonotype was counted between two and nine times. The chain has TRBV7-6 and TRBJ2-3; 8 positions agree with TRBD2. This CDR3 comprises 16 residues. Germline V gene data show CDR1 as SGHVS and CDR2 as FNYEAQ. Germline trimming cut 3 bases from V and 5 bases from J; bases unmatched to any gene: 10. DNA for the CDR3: TGTGCCAGCAGCTTTGGCTACGGGGGGGCACGAGATACGCAGTATTTT. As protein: CASSFGYGGARDTQYF.

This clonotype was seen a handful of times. CDR3 amino acids: CASSSNGQISGNTIYF. The CDR3 nucleotides read TGCGCCAGCAGCTCGAATGGACAGATCTCTGGAAACACCATATATTTT. The chain joins TRBV5-1 to TRBJ1-3; D might be TRBD1 (6 bases). Trimming took off 3 bases at V and 0 bases at J, with 13 bases between the two ends. Germline assignment: CDR1 SGHRS and CDR2 YFSETQ. CDR3 length equals 16 residues.

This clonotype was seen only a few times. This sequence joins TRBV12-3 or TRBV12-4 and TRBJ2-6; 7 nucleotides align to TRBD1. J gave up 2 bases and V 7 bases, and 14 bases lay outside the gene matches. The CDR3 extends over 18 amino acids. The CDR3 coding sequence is TGTGCCAGCACCTTAATAAGGGGGCGATCCCCTGGGGCCAACGTCCTGACTTTC. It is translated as CASTLIRGRSPGANVLTF.